A selection of T cell receptor beta chains follows, all from one sample in a study of shared clonotypes between healthy human individuals. TCRdb's table, derived via immunoSEQ multiplex PCR, lists solely in-frame clones and lacks some. Counted here are around 330,000 clones, around 67% occurring once; the ten biggest clones make up around a tenth. Specimen: memory CD4+ T cells sorted from blood. The receptors were sampled from a man aged 25-45 years in good health. CDR3s include the opening cysteine and the closing phenylalanine or tryptophan. The D gene is left open where the match is weak. Clone sizes are given selectively: once, few, many, or a class where the clone is expanded.

J | size | D | length | V | CDR3 | DNA
TRBJ2-7 | NA | NA | 13 | TRBV2 | CASREGQNYEQYF | TGTGCCAGCAGGGAGGGACAGAACTACGAGCAGTACTTC
TRBJ2-7 | NA | NA | 15 | TRBV5-1 | CASSSLGGDSYEQYF | TGCGCCAGCAGCTCCCTCGGGGGAGATTCCTACGAGCAGTACTTC
TRBJ2-5 | NA | NA | 14 | TRBV6-1 | CASRRTAQVETQYF | TGTGCCAGCAGGAGGACGGCTCAAGTGGAGACCCAGTACTTC
TRBJ2-7 | NA | NA | 14 | TRBV7-2 | CASSPGTESYEQYF | TGTGCCAGCAGCCCAGGGACGGAATCCTACGAGCAGTACTTC
TRBJ1-4 | NA | NA | 17 | TRBV9 | CASSPPRKAGGGEKLFF | TGTGCCAGCAGCCCCCCTAGGAAGGCAGGCGGAGGGGAAAAACTGTTTTTT
TRBJ2-5 | NA | NA | 13 | TRBV12-2 | CASRLASLVTQYF | TGTGCAAGTCGCTTAGCGAGTCTAGTGACCCAGTACTTC
TRBJ2-1 | NA | NA | 15 | TRBV19 | CASSILPGAGDEQFF | TGTGCCAGTAGTATACTGCCGGGAGCGGGCGATGAGCAGTTCTTC
TRBJ1-3 | many | NA | 14 | TRBV15 | CATSTPGSRNTIYF | TGTGCCACCAGCACCCCAGGGTCACGGAACACCATATATTTT
TRBJ2-1 | NA | NA | 12 | TRBV7-9 | CASSPVGGSQFF | TGTGCCAGCAGCCCCGTCGGGGGCTCGCAGTTCTTC
TRBJ1-5 | NA | NA | 16 | TRBV18 | CASSPSMGAGDQPQHF | TGTGCCAGCTCACCATCTATGGGCGCCGGAGATCAGCCCCAGCATTTT
TRBJ2-7 | once | TRBD2 | 13 | TRBV5-4 | CASSGGTSGSVYF | TGTGCCAGCAGCGGCGGGACTAGCGGGAGTGTGTACTTC
TRBJ2-7 | NA | NA | 15 | TRBV27 | CASSLVPGAQYEQYF | TGTGCCAGCAGTTTAGTACCGGGGGCGCAGTACGAGCAGTACTTC
TRBJ2-1 | NA | TRBD2 | 16 | TRBV5-6 | CASSWGLAGAVGEQFF | TGTGCCAGCAGCTGGGGACTAGCGGGAGCGGTCGGTGAGCAGTTCTTC
TRBJ2-3 | NA | TRBD2 | 15 | TRBV11-3 | CASSFSGSNTDTQYF | TGTGCCAGCAGCTTTAGCGGGAGTAACACAGATACGCAGTATTTT
TRBJ2-3 | NA | NA | 13 | TRBV7-6 | CASSRDPTDTQYF | TGTGCCAGCAGCCGAGACCCGACAGATACGCAGTATTTT
TRBJ2-3 | NA | NA | 14 | TRBV11-3 | CASSPREGADTQYF | TGTGCCAGCAGCCCTCGGGAGGGGGCTGATACGCAGTATTTT
TRBJ2-7 | NA | TRBD2 | 17 | TRBV6-1 | CASSESHSGGLMYEQYF | TGTGCCAGCAGTGAAAGTCATTCCGGGGGACTAATGTACGAGCAGTACTTC
TRBJ2-1 | NA | TRBD2 | 16 | TRBV5-1 | CASSFLAGGSYNEQFF | TGCGCCAGCAGCTTTTTAGCGGGAGGCTCCTACAATGAGCAGTTCTTC
TRBJ2-5 | NA | TRBD2 | 16 | TRBV4-3 | CASSQVFREAGETQYF | TGCGCCAGCAGCCAAGTTTTCCGGGAGGCTGGAGAGACCCAGTACTTC
TRBJ2-5 | NA | TRBD1 | 14 | TRBV6-5 | CASSNDRGRETQYF | TGTGCCAGCAGTAACGACAGGGGGCGGGAGACCCAGTACTTC
TRBJ1-1 | few | TRBD1 | 13 | TRBV29-1 | CSGDRATNTEAFF | TGCAGCGGTGACAGGGCAACGAACACTGAAGCTTTCTTT
TRBJ1-3 | NA | NA | 14 | TRBV7-9 | CASSLGISGNTIYF | TGTGCCAGCAGCTTGGGAATCTCTGGAAACACCATATATTTT
TRBJ2-7 | many | TRBD2 | 16 | TRBV5-4 | CASSWGGRLGSYEQYF | TGTGCCAGCAGCTGGGGGGGTAGACTAGGGTCCTACGAGCAGTACTTC
TRBJ2-1 | NA | TRBD2 | 16 | TRBV4-3 | CASSQEASGRYNEQFF | TGCGCCAGCAGCCAAGAGGCTAGCGGGCGATACAATGAGCAGTTCTTC
TRBJ2-1 | few | TRBD1 | 15 | TRBV5-4 | CASSLWDRPDNEQFF | TGTGCCAGCAGCTTATGGGACAGGCCGGACAATGAGCAGTTCTTC
TRBJ2-1 | NA | NA | 13 | TRBV14 | CASSQVIGNEQFF | TGTGCCAGCAGCCAAGTGATCGGAAATGAGCAGTTCTTC
TRBJ1-1 | NA | NA | 14 | TRBV10-2 | CASSESKQNTEAFF | TGCGCCAGCAGTGAGTCGAAACAGAACACTGAAGCTTTCTTT
TRBJ2-5 | NA | NA | 13 | TRBV6-5 | CASSSDLRETQYF | TGTGCCAGCAGCTCGGACCTACGGGAGACCCAGTACTTC
TRBJ2-7 | once | NA | 14 | TRBV6-1 | CASSAGSRVYEQYF | TGTGCCAGCAGTGCCGGGAGCAGGGTCTACGAGCAGTACTTC
TRBJ2-7 | NA | NA | 13 | TRBV19 | CASSWRNKYEQYF | TGTGCCAGTAGTTGGAGAAACAAATACGAGCAGTACTTC
TRBJ2-6 | NA | NA | 13 | TRBV18 | CASSPGQENVLTF | TGTGCCAGCTCACCCGGCCAGGAGAACGTCCTGACTTTC